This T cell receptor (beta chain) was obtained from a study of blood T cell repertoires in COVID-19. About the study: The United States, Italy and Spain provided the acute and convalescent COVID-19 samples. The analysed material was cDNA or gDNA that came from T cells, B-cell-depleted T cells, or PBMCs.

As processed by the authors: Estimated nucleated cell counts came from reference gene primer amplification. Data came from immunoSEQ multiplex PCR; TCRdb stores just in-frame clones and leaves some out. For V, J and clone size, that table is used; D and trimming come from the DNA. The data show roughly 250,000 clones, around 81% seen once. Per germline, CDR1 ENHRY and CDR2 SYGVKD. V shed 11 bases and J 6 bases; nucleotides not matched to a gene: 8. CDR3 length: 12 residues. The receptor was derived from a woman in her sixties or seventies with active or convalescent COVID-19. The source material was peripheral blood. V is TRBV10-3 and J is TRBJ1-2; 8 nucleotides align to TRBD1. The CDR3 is CAAGQGQDGYTF. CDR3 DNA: TGTGCCGCCGGACAGGGTCAGGATGGCTACACCTTC.